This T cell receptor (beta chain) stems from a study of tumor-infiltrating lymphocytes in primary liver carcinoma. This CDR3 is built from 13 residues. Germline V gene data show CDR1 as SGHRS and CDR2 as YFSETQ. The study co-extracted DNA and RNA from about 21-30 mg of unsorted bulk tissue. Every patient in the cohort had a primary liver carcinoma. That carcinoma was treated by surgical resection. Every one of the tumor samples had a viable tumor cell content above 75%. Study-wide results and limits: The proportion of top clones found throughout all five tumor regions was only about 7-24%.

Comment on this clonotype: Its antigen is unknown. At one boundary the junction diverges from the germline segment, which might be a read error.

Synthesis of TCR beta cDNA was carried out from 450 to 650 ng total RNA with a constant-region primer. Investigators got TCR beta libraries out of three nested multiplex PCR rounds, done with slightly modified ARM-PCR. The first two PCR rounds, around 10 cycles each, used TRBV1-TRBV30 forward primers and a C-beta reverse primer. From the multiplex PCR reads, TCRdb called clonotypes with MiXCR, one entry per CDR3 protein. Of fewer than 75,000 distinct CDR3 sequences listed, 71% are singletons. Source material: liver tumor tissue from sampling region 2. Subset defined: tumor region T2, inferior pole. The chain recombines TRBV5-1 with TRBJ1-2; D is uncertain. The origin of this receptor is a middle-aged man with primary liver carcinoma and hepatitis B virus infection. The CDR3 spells CSSSSTTAIGYTF. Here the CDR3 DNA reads TGTTCCAGCAGTTCGACCACCGCTATCGGCTACACCTTC.